A selection of T cell receptor beta chains follows, all from one sample in a study of blood T cell repertoires in COVID-19. Clones were sequenced by immunoSEQ multiplex PCR, and TCRdb holds only the in-frame ones, with some missing. This sample has 84,000 or so clones, with approximately 80% found just once. Material: peripheral blood. The receptors were gathered from a woman older than 75 with acute or convalescent COVID-19. Each CDR3 is given with its conserved first and last residue. The order of the fields is J gene, clone size, CDR3 length, D gene, V gene, CDR3 protein, CDR3 DNA. D genes are given only for firm matches. A row's size may be missing; if present it is once, few, many or a size class.

J: TRBJ1-1; size: NA; length: 13; D: NA; V: TRBV15; CDR3: CARGRGTETEAFF; DNA: TGTGCCAGGGGGAGGGGGACTGAGACTGAAGCTTTCTTT
J: TRBJ2-7; size: NA; length: 11; D: NA; V: TRBV6-5; CDR3: CASSYEGGEYF; DNA: TGTGCCAGCAGTTACGAGGGCGGGGAGTACTTC
J: TRBJ2-1; size: few; length: 13; D: NA; V: TRBV10-3; CDR3: CAISQVGGDEQFF; DNA: TGTGCCATCAGTCAGGTCGGTGGCGATGAGCAGTTCTTC
J: TRBJ1-1; size: NA; length: 15; D: TRBD1; V: TRBV27; CDR3: CASSLGGQGNTEAFF; DNA: TGTGCCAGCAGTTTAGGGGGACAGGGGAACACTGAAGCTTTCTTT
J: TRBJ2-5; size: once; length: 17; D: TRBD1; V: TRBV19; CDR3: CASSIGGGQGFSETQYF; DNA: TGTGCCAGTAGTATAGGGGGAGGACAGGGCTTTAGCGAGACCCAGTACTTC
J: TRBJ2-5; size: few; length: 14; D: TRBD2; V: TRBV3-1/TRBV3-2; CDR3: CASRSSGGVETQYF; DNA: TGTGCCAGCAGATCTAGCGGGGGTGTGGAGACCCAGTACTTC
J: TRBJ1-5; size: few; length: 14; D: NA; V: TRBV3-1/TRBV3-2; CDR3: CASSQDTMNQPQHF; DNA: TGTGCCAGCAGCCAAGATACAATGAATCAGCCCCAGCATTTT
J: TRBJ2-6; size: NA; length: 20; D: TRBD1; V: TRBV11-3; CDR3: CASSLTFGQGQSSGANVLTF; DNA: TGTGCCAGCAGCTTAACGTTTGGACAGGGTCAGTCCTCTGGGGCCAACGTCCTGACTTTC
J: TRBJ2-3; size: NA; length: 14; D: NA; V: TRBV27; CDR3: CASSIGTSTDTQYF; DNA: TGTGCCAGCAGTATCGGGACTAGCACAGATACGCAGTATTTT
J: TRBJ2-1; size: NA; length: 16; D: TRBD2; V: TRBV5-4; CDR3: CASSNGLAGGHSEQFF; DNA: TGTGCCAGCAGCAACGGACTAGCGGGGGGGCATAGTGAGCAGTTCTTC
J: TRBJ2-1; size: once; length: 15; D: NA; V: TRBV4-3; CDR3: CASSQEIQGVGEQFF; DNA: TGCGCCAGCAGCCAAGAAATCCAGGGCGTAGGTGAGCAGTTCTTC
J: TRBJ1-4; size: NA; length: 13; D: TRBD1; V: TRBV19; CDR3: CACRTGFNEKLFF; DNA: TGTGCCTGCCGGACAGGTTTTAATGAAAAACTGTTTTTT
J: TRBJ1-5; size: NA; length: 15; D: NA; V: TRBV3-1/TRBV3-2; CDR3: CASSQDLKGGQPQHF; DNA: TGTGCCAGCAGCCAAGATTTAAAAGGGGGACAGCCCCAGCATTTT
J: TRBJ2-5; size: NA; length: 11; D: TRBD2; V: TRBV30; CDR3: CAWSVRGREYF; DNA: TGTGCCTGGAGTGTAAGAGGGAGGGAGTACTTC
J: TRBJ2-2; size: NA; length: 18; D: TRBD2; V: TRBV4-1; CDR3: CASSQDLASGGYTGELFF; DNA: TGCGCCAGCAGCCAAGACTTGGCTAGCGGGGGATACACCGGGGAGCTGTTTTTT
J: TRBJ1-2; size: once; length: 14; D: TRBD1; V: TRBV6-2/TRBV6-3; CDR3: CASSPRTGNYGYTF; DNA: TGTGCCAGCAGTCCCCGGACAGGGAACTATGGCTACACCTTC
J: TRBJ1-4; size: once; length: 16; D: TRBD1; V: TRBV9; CDR3: CASSVGDRELNEKLFF; DNA: TGTGCCAGCAGCGTAGGGGACAGGGAATTGAATGAAAAACTGTTTTTT
J: TRBJ2-1; size: NA; length: 14; D: NA; V: TRBV4-2; CDR3: CASSQDLKSNEQFF; DNA: TGTGCCAGCAGCCAAGATTTAAAGAGCAATGAGCAGTTCTTC
J: TRBJ2-5; size: NA; length: 14; D: NA; V: TRBV6-1; CDR3: CASSEDWGRETQYF; DNA: TGTGCCAGCAGTGAAGACTGGGGCCGTGAGACCCAGTACTTC
J: TRBJ2-2; size: NA; length: 14; D: NA; V: TRBV3-1/TRBV3-2; CDR3: CASSQGSGVGELFF; DNA: TGTGCCAGCAGCCAGGGCTCGGGGGTCGGGGAGCTGTTTTTT
J: TRBJ2-7; size: NA; length: 16; D: TRBD1; V: TRBV7-8; CDR3: CASSSVRGRSTYEQYF; DNA: TGTGCCAGCAGCTCCGTCAGGGGGCGCAGCACGTACGAGCAGTACTTC
J: TRBJ2-1; size: few; length: 17; D: TRBD2; V: TRBV4-3; CDR3: CASSPRLAGGRTNEQFF; DNA: TGCGCCAGCAGCCCTCGACTAGCGGGGGGGCGGACGAATGAGCAGTTCTTC
J: TRBJ2-3; size: NA; length: 19; D: NA; V: TRBV4-1; CDR3: CASSYQGSGLVGGPDTQYF; DNA: TGCGCCAGCAGCTACCAGGGATCGGGGCTAGTGGGGGGGCCAGATACGCAGTATTTT
J: TRBJ1-2; size: few; length: 14; D: TRBD1; V: TRBV6-2/TRBV6-3; CDR3: CASSPRGRGYGYTF; DNA: TGTGCCAGCAGTCCCCGCGGCAGGGGGTATGGCTACACCTTC
J: TRBJ1-1; size: NA; length: 14; D: NA; V: TRBV3-1/TRBV3-2; CDR3: CASSQTGGGTEAFF; DNA: TGTGCCAGCAGCCAGACCGGGGGGGGCACTGAAGCTTTCTTT
J: TRBJ1-4; size: NA; length: 15; D: TRBD1; V: TRBV6-5; CDR3: CASRSGGTGEGKLFF; DNA: TGTGCCAGCCGATCAGGCGGGACAGGGGAAGGAAAACTGTTTTTT
J: TRBJ2-7; size: NA; length: 13; D: NA; V: TRBV6-6; CDR3: CASSYQGGNEQYF; DNA: TGTGCCAGCAGTTACCAGGGTGGGAACGAGCAGTACTTC
J: TRBJ2-7; size: NA; length: 16; D: NA; V: TRBV6-5; CDR3: CASSYSMAGEGYEQYF; DNA: TGTGCCAGCAGTTACTCGATGGCAGGGGAGGGCTACGAGCAGTACTTC
J: TRBJ1-2; size: NA; length: 13; D: TRBD1; V: TRBV19; CDR3: CASSLGQSYGYTF; DNA: TGTGCCAGTAGCTTGGGACAGAGCTATGGCTACACCTTC
J: TRBJ2-7; size: few; length: 13; D: TRBD2; V: TRBV28; CDR3: CASTGGGSYEQYF; DNA: TGTGCCAGCACCGGGGGGGGGTCCTACGAGCAGTACTTC
J: TRBJ2-5; size: NA; length: 14; D: NA; V: TRBV28; CDR3: CASSFVGAWETQYF; DNA: TGTGCCAGCAGTTTCGTGGGGGCGTGGGAGACCCAGTACTTC
J: TRBJ1-1; size: NA; length: 10; D: NA; V: TRBV20-1; CDR3: CSAGGVEAFF; DNA: TGCAGTGCTGGGGGGGTTGAAGCTTTCTTT
J: TRBJ1-1; size: NA; length: 13; D: NA; V: TRBV6-2/TRBV6-3; CDR3: CASSTNRDTEAFF; DNA: TGTGCCAGCAGTACTAACAGGGACACTGAAGCTTTCTTT
J: TRBJ1-3; size: NA; length: 15; D: TRBD1; V: TRBV18; CDR3: CASSKTGVTGNTIYF; DNA: TGTGCCAGCTCAAAGACAGGGGTCACCGGAAACACCATATATTTT
J: TRBJ1-2; size: few; length: 16; D: NA; V: TRBV6-1; CDR3: CASSVKRGNGNYGYTF; DNA: TGTGCCAGCAGTGTAAAGCGGGGGAACGGTAACTATGGCTACACCTTC
J: TRBJ1-5; size: NA; length: 13; D: NA; V: TRBV2; CDR3: CASSRQVNQPQHF; DNA: TGTGCCAGCAGTCGACAGGTCAATCAGCCCCAGCATTTT
J: TRBJ2-1; size: few; length: 17; D: TRBD1; V: TRBV6-7; CDR3: CASRKGQVVRSYNEQFF; DNA: TGTGCCAGCAGGAAGGGACAGGTGGTAAGGTCCTACAATGAGCAGTTCTTC
J: TRBJ2-1; size: NA; length: 14; D: NA; V: TRBV6-5; CDR3: CASSPTQGYNEQFF; DNA: TGTGCCAGCAGTCCGACCCAGGGGTACAATGAGCAGTTCTTC
J: TRBJ1-5; size: NA; length: 13; D: NA; V: TRBV10-3; CDR3: CAISRQEGQPQHF; DNA: TGTGCCATCAGCCGACAGGAAGGTCAGCCCCAGCATTTT
J: TRBJ1-2; size: NA; length: 11; D: TRBD1; V: TRBV19; CDR3: CATSTGVGYTF; DNA: TGTGCCACCTCGACAGGGGTAGGCTACACCTTC
J: TRBJ1-3; size: NA; length: 16; D: NA; V: TRBV2; CDR3: CASSEFLTGLGNTIYF; DNA: TGTGCCAGCAGTGAATTCTTAACAGGGCTCGGAAACACCATATATTTT
J: TRBJ2-7; size: NA; length: 14; D: TRBD1; V: TRBV5-1; CDR3: CASKVRDRGNEQYF; DNA: TGCGCCAGCAAAGTCCGGGACAGGGGCAACGAGCAGTACTTC
J: TRBJ2-2; size: once; length: 13; D: NA; V: TRBV5-8; CDR3: CASSPYRAGELFF; DNA: TGTGCCAGCAGCCCCTACCGTGCCGGGGAGCTGTTTTTT
J: TRBJ1-3; size: once; length: 13; D: TRBD1; V: TRBV6-5; CDR3: CASSYIQGNTIYF; DNA: TGTGCCAGCAGTTATATACAGGGGAACACCATATATTTT
J: TRBJ2-7; size: NA; length: 15; D: NA; V: TRBV29-1; CDR3: CSVEILGGVADEQYF; DNA: TGCAGCGTTGAAATTTTGGGGGGTGTTGCGGACGAGCAGTACTTC
J: TRBJ1-5; size: NA; length: 19; D: TRBD1; V: TRBV27; CDR3: CASSLNSRDRGGLNQPQHF; DNA: TGTGCCAGCAGTTTAAATTCCCGGGACAGGGGGGGATTAAATCAGCCCCAGCATTTT
J: TRBJ1-5; size: NA; length: 15; D: NA; V: TRBV7-9; CDR3: CASSPFSGSNQPQHF; DNA: TGTGCCAGCAGCCCATTTTCGGGTAGCAATCAGCCCCAGCATTTT
J: TRBJ2-2; size: NA; length: 16; D: TRBD2; V: TRBV4-3; CDR3: CASSQDRGGDTGELFF; DNA: TGCGCCAGCAGCCAAGATCGCGGGGGTGACACCGGGGAGCTGTTTTTT
J: TRBJ1-2; size: once; length: 15; D: TRBD1; V: TRBV19; CDR3: CASSGDRALSYGYTF; DNA: TGTGCCAGTAGTGGGGACAGGGCCTTGAGCTATGGCTACACCTTC
J: TRBJ1-1; size: NA; length: 13; D: NA; V: TRBV28; CDR3: CASSLRQSTEAFF; DNA: TGTGCCAGCAGTTTACGACAGTCCACTGAAGCTTTCTTT
J: TRBJ1-4; size: NA; length: 13; D: TRBD1; V: TRBV3-1/TRBV3-2; CDR3: CASSQGQGEKLFF; DNA: TGTGCCAGCAGCCAAGGACAGGGGGAAAAACTGTTTTTT
J: TRBJ1-1; size: NA; length: 15; D: NA; V: TRBV7-2; CDR3: CASSFLRQHNTEAFF; DNA: TGTGCCAGCAGCTTCTTGAGGCAGCATAACACTGAAGCTTTCTTT
J: TRBJ1-4; size: NA; length: 16; D: NA; V: TRBV14; CDR3: CASSQGRGGRYEKLFF; DNA: TGTGCCAGCAGCCAGGGGAGGGGGGGCCGGTATGAAAAACTGTTTTTT
J: TRBJ1-1; size: NA; length: 18; D: NA; V: TRBV27; CDR3: CASSPSRIRTGAETEAFF; DNA: TGTGCCAGCAGTCCTTCGCGGATCCGAACAGGCGCGGAAACTGAAGCTTTCTTT
J: TRBJ1-4; size: NA; length: 15; D: TRBD1; V: TRBV6-6; CDR3: CASSNRQGASEKLFF; DNA: TGTGCCAGCAGTAACAGACAGGGTGCGAGTGAAAAACTGTTTTTT
J: TRBJ2-2; size: NA; length: 14; D: TRBD2; V: TRBV10-3; CDR3: CAITPLAEGGELFF; DNA: TGTGCCATTACCCCCCTAGCGGAGGGCGGGGAGCTGTTTTTT
J: TRBJ2-7; size: NA; length: 16; D: TRBD2; V: TRBV4-1; CDR3: CASSLLGEGPSYEQYF; DNA: TGCGCCAGCAGCCTTTTGGGGGAGGGGCCGTCCTACGAGCAGTACTTC
J: TRBJ1-1; size: NA; length: 15; D: TRBD1; V: TRBV3-1/TRBV3-2; CDR3: CASSPHEGAVTEAFF; DNA: TGTGCCAGCAGCCCCCATGAGGGGGCGGTCACTGAAGCTTTCTTT